This T cell receptor beta chain originates from a study of beta chain features in type 1 diabetes. Study results and caveats: Type 1 diabetes patients had moderately but significantly shorter TCRB CDR3s in all four CD4+ subsets.

Expressed TCRB transcripts got sequenced, as all isolated RNA was reverse transcribed. Sequencing was performed with immunoSEQ multiplex PCR; in TCRdb, only in-frame clones are kept and a portion is missing. The sample holds a few hundred thousand clones, roughly 17% seen once. Trimming removed 3 bases from V and 6 bases from J, with 12 bases in between. The CDR3 has 14 amino acids. Germline V gives CDR1 SGHTA, CDR2 FQGNSA. This clone appeared a few times. What it recognizes is unknown. This TCR came from a man younger than 40 with type 1 diabetes. The chain joins TRBV7-2 to TRBJ2-1; TRBD1 might be the D (5 bases). Input material: naive CD4+ T cells from blood. The CDR3 protein is CASSLNRPPNEQFF. Written as DNA, the CDR3 is TGTGCCAGCAGCTTGAACAGGCCCCCCAATGAGCAGTTCTTC.